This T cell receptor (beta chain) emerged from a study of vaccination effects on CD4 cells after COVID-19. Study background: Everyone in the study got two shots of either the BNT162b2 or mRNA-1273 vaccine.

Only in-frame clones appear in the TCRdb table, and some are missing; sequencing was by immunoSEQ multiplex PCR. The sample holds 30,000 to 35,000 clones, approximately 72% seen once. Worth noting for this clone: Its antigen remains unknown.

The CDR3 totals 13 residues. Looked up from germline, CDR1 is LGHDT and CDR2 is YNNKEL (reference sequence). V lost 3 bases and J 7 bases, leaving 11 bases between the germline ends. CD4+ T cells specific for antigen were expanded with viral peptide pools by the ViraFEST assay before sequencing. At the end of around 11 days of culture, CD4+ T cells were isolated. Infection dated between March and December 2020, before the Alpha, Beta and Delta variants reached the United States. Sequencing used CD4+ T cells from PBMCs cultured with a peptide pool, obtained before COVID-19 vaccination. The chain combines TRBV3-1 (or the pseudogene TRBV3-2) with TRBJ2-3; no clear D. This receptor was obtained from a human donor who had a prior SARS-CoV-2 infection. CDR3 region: CASSHTSANTQYF. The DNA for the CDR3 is TGTGCCAGCAGCCATACTTCCGCAAATACGCAGTATTTT.